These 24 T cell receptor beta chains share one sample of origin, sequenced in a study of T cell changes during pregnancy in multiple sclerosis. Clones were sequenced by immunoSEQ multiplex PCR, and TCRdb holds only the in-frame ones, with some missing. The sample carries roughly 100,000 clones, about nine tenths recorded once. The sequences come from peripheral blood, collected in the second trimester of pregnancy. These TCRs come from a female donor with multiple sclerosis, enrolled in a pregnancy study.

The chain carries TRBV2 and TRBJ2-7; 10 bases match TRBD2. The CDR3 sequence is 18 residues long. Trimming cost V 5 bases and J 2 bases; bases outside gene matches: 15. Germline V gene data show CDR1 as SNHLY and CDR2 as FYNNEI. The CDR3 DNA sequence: TGTGCCAGCAGTAAGGGGAGGTTGAGGACTAGCGGCCCCTACGAGCAGTACTTC. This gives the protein CASSKGRLRTSGPYEQYF.

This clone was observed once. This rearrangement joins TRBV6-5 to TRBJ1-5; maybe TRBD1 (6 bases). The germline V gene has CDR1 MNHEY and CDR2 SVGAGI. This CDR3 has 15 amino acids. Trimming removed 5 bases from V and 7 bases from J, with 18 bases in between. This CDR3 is CASSRDTTPNQPQHF. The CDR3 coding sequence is TGTGCCAGCAGTCGGGACACAACACCGAACCAGCCCCAGCATTTT.

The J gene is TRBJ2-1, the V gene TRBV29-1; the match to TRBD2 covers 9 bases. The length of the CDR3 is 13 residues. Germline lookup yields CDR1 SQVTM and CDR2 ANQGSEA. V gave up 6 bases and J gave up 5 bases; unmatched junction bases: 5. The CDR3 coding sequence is TGCAGCGTATATAGCGGGAGAGACAATGAGCAGTTCTTC. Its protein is CSVYSGRDNEQFF.

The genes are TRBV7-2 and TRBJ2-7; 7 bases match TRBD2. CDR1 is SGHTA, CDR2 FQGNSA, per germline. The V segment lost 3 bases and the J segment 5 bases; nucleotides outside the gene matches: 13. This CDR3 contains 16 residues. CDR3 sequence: CASSFHSAGVYDEQYF. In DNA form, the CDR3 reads TGTGCCAGCAGCTTCCACTCGGCGGGAGTGTACGACGAGCAGTACTTC.

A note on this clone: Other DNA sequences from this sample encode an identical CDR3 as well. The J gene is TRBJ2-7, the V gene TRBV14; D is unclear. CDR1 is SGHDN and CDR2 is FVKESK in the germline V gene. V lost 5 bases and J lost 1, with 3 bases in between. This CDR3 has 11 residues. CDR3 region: CASSSSYEQYF. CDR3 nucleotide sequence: TGTGCCAGCAGCTCTTCCTACGAGCAGTACTTC.

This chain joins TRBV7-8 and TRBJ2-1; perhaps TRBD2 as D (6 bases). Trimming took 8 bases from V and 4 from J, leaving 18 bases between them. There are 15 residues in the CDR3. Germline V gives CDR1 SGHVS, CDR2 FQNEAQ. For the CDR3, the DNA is TGTGCCAGCTTATTGGGCCCTGGGACTTACAATGAGCAGTTCTTC. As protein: CASLLGPGTYNEQFF.

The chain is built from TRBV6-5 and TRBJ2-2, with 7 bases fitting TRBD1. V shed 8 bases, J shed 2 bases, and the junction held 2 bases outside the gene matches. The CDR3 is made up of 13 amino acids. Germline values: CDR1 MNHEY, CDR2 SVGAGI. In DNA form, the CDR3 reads TGTGCCAGCCGGGACAGAAACACCGGGGAGCTGTTTTTT. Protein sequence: CASRDRNTGELFF.

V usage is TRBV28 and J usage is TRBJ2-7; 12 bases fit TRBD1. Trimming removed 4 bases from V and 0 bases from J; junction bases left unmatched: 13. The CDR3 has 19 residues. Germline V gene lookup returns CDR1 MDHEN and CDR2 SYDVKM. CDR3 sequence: CASSSSGTGGIFPSYEQYF. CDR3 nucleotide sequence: TGTGCCAGCAGTTCCTCCGGGACAGGGGGCATTTTTCCCTCCTACGAGCAGTACTTC.

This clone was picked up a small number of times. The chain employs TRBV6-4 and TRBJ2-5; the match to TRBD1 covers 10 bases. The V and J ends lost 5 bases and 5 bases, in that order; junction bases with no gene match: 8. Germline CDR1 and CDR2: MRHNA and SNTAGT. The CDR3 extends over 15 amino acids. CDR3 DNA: TGTGCCAGCAGTCCGACAGGGGGCGCCTTGGAGACCCAGTACTTC. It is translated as CASSPTGGALETQYF.

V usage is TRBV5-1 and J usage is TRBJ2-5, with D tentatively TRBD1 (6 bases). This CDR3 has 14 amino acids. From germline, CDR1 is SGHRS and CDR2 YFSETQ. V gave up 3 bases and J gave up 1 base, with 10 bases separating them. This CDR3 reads CASSSQGSQETQYF. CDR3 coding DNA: TGCGCCAGCAGCTCACAGGGAAGCCAAGAGACCCAGTACTTC.

As DNA, the CDR3 is TGTGCCAGCAGTTCTTCTCTAGCTCTAGCGGGAGTTGAGCAGTACTTC. Protein: CASSSSLALAGVEQYF. This chain uses TRBV27 with TRBJ2-7; TRBD2 matches at 10 bases. The germline CDR1 and CDR2 sequences are MNHEY and SMNVEV (reference sequence). J gave up 7 bases and V 4 bases, and 13 bases lay outside the gene matches. The length of the CDR3 is 16 residues.

CDR3 DNA sequence: TGTGCCAGCAGGATTACGTCGGGGGGAGGCACTGAAGCTTTCTTT. This sequence encodes CASRITSGGGTEAFF. The chain links TRBV28 to TRBJ1-1, with a weak D call TRBD1 (5 bases). This CDR3 spans 15 amino acids. Germline V lookup: CDR1 MDHEN, CDR2 SYDVKM. V was clipped by 6 bases and J by 4 bases, with 18 bases between them.

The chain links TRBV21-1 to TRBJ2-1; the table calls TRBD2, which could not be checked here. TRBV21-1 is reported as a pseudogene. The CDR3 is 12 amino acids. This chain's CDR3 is CALEVAPRDRFF. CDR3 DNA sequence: TGTGCCTTAGAGGTCGCTCCCAGAGACCGGTTCTTC.

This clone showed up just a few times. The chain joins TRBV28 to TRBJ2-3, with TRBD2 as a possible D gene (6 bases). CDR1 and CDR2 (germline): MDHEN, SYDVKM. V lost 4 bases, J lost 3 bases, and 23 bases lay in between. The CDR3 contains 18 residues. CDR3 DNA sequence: TGTGCCAGCAGTTCGCCTATACGACTAGACGGTTTGACAGATACGCAGTATTTT. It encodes CASSSPIRLDGLTDTQYF.

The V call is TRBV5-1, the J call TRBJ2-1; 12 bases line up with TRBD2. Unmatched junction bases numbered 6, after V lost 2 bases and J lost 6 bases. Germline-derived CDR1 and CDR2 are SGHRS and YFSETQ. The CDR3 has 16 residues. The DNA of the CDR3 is TGCGCCAGCAGCTTACCTAGCGGGAGGGCCGGCAATGAGCAGTTCTTC. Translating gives CASSLPSGRAGNEQFF.

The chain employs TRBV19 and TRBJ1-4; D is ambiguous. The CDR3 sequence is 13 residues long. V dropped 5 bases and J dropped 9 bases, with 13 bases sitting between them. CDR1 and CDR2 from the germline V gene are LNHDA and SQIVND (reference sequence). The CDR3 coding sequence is TGTGCCAGTAGTCCACGGTCTCCGCAAAAACTGTTTTTT. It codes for CASSPRSPQKLFF.

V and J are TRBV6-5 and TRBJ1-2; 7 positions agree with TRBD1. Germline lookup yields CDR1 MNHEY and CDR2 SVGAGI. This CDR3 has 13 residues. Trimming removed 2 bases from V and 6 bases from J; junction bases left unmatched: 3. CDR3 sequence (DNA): TGTGCCAGCAGTTACCTGCAGGGGGATGGCTACACCTTC. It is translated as CASSYLQGDGYTF.

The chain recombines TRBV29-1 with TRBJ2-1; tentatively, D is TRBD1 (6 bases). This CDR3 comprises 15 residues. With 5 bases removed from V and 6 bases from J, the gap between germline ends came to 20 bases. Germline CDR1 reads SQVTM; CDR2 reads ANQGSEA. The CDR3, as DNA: TGCAGCGTTCGTAGGGGGTCGCAGGGCCCCAATGAGCAGTTCTTC. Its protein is CSVRRGSQGPNEQFF.

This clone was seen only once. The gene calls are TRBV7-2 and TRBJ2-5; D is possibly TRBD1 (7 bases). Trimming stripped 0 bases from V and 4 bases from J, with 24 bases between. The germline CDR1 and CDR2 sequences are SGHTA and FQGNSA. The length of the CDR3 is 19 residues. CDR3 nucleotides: TGTGCCAGCAGCTTAGCTGTCCCTGCGTCCAGGGGGGCGCGAGAGACCCAGTACTTC. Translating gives CASSLAVPASRGARETQYF. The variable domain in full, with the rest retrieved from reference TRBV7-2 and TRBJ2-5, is GAGVSQSPSNKVTEKGKDVELRCDPISGHTALYWYRQSLGQGLEFLIYFQGNSAPDKSGLPSDRFSAERTGGSVSTLTIQRTQQEDSAVYLCASSLAVPASRGARETQYFGPGTRLLVL.

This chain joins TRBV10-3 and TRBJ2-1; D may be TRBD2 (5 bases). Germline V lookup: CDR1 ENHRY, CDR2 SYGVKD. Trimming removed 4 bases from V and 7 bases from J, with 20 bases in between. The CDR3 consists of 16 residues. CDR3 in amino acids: CAISGSSAERMNEQFF. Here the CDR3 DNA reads TGTGCCATCAGTGGTTCGTCCGCGGAGCGGATGAATGAGCAGTTCTTC.

The DNA for the CDR3 is TGTGCCAGCAGCTTAGAGCGGGGGTTATACAATGAGCAGTTCTTC. This codes for CASSLERGLYNEQFF. The chain uses TRBV7-2 and TRBJ2-1, with 8 positions matching TRBD2. With V trimmed by 1 base and J by 4 bases, 3 bases remained unmatched. The CDR3 contains 15 residues. In germline, CDR1 is SGHTA, CDR2 FQGNSA.

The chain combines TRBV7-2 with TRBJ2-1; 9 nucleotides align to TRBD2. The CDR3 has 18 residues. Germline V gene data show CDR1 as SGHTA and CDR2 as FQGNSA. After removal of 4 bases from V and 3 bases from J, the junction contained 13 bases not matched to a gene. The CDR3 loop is CASSWEVAGASYYNEQFF. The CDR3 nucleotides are TGTGCCAGCAGCTGGGAGGTAGCGGGAGCGTCCTACTACAATGAGCAGTTCTTC.

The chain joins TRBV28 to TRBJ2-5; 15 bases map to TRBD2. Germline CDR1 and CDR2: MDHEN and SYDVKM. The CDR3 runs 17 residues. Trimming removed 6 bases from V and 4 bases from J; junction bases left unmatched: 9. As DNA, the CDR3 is TGTGCCAGCAGAGAAATAGGGACTAGCGGGAGGCGAGAGACCCAGTACTTC. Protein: CASREIGTSGRRETQYF. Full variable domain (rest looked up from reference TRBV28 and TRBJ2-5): DVKVTQSSRYLVKRTGEKVFLECVQDMDHENMFWYRQDPGLGLRLIYFSYDVKMKEKGDIPEGYSVSREKKERFSLILESASTNQTSMYLCASREIGTSGRRETQYFGPGTRLLVL.

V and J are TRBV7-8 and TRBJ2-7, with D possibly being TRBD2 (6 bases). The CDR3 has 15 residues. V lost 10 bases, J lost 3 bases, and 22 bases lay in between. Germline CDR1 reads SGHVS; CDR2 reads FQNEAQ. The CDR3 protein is CATVPPNGRDYEQYF. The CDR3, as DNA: TGTGCCACCGTCCCCCCCAACGGGCGGGACTACGAGCAGTACTTC.